The 27 T cell receptor beta chains below were found in one sample sequenced in a study of identical twins. One entry per CDR3 protein, called by TCRdb with MiXCR from the 5' RACE reads. The table lists roughly 770,000 distinct CDR3 sequences, 15% to 20% of them singletons. These data were likewise used in another study, on T cells expressing NK-cell markers.

Sequenced sample: PBMCs. The receptors derive from a woman between 18 and 30 years old in good health.

The chain is built from TRBV11-2 and TRBJ2-1, with D unclear. Germline assignment: CDR1 SGHAT and CDR2 FQNNGV. CDR3 length: 16 residues. The germline V and J ends were trimmed by 0 bases and 4 bases, with 13 bases remaining between them. CDR3 sequence: CASSLDVQPLYNEQFF. CDR3 sequence (DNA): TGTGCCAGCAGCTTAGATGTTCAACCACTATACAATGAGCAGTTCTTC.

This clonotype has a handful of counts. The genes are TRBV10-3 and TRBJ2-2; the D gene is possibly TRBD1 (6 bases). Germline V gene sequence: CDR1 ENHRY, CDR2 SYGVKD. This CDR3 contains 15 residues. Trimming left V 10 bases short and J 4 bases short, with 19 bases between. CDR3 region: CASNPSGHPTGELFF. CDR3 in DNA: TGTGCCAGCAATCCGTCGGGACACCCCACCGGGGAGCTGTTTTTT.

This chain links TRBV6-1 with TRBJ2-1; 14 nucleotides align to TRBD2. Germline values: CDR1 MNHNS, CDR2 SASEGT. This CDR3 has 19 residues. Trimming cost V 8 bases and J 9 bases; bases outside gene matches: 21. The CDR3 DNA reads as TGTGCCAGCCACCCCTCAGGGGAGGGACTAGCGGGAGTTCGGGGTGAGCAGTTCTTC. Amino acids: CASHPSGEGLAGVRGEQFF.

The chain has TRBV5-5 and TRBJ2-3; maybe TRBD2 (5 bases). Per the germline V gene, CDR1 is SGHKS and CDR2 is YYEKEE (reference sequence). This CDR3 has 15 residues. V lost 2 bases and J lost 9, with 19 bases in between. In nucleotides, the CDR3 is TGTGCCAGCAGCTTTATGAGCGGATCAACCGTAACGCAGTATTTT. Its translation: CASSFMSGSTVTQYF.

This clonotype came up a few times. This chain joins TRBV29-1 and TRBJ2-1, with TRBD2 matching 12 bases. J lost 9 bases, V lost 4 bases, and 7 bases had no gene match. The CDR3 spans 14 residues. Per the germline V gene, CDR1 is SQVTM and CDR2 is ANQGSEA. The CDR3 reads CSVVRLAGVREQFF. The CDR3 coding sequence is TGCAGCGTTGTCAGACTAGCGGGAGTTCGTGAGCAGTTCTTC.

This clonotype has a handful of counts. This sequence joins TRBV9 and TRBJ2-7, with no clear D. Germline assignment: CDR1 SGDLS and CDR2 YYNGEE. The CDR3 length is 13 residues. The V end lost 0 bases, the J end lost 5 bases, and 9 bases lay between the germline ends. The CDR3 DNA follows: TGTGCCAGCAGCGTAGTAAAGTTAGACGAGCAGTACTTC. Encoded protein: CASSVVKLDEQYF.

The chain uses TRBV5-1 and TRBJ1-2; weak D call: TRBD1 (6 bases). Trimming cost V 4 bases and J 6 bases, with 19 bases left between them. The CDR3 has 15 residues. Germline CDR1 reads SGHRS; CDR2 reads YFSETQ. The CDR3 nucleotides read TGCGCCAGCAGCCCCGAGCCGCACAGGGCTGATGGCTACACCTTC. Protein product: CASSPEPHRADGYTF.

V gene TRBV5-1 combines with J gene TRBJ2-7; 7 bases are a match to TRBD1. The J segment lost 2 bases and the V segment lost 4 bases, leaving 9 bases of the junction unmatched. Germline V gene sequence: CDR1 SGHRS, CDR2 YFSETQ. CDR3 size: 15 residues. Here the CDR3 reads CASSLSPGTAYEQYF. The CDR3 DNA reads as TGCGCCAGCAGCCTAAGTCCCGGGACAGCCTACGAGCAGTACTTC. The full variable domain, rest sourced from reference TRBV5-1 and TRBJ2-7, is KAGVTQTPRYLIKTRGQQVTLSCSPISGHRSVSWYQQTPGQGLQFLFEYFSETQRNKGNFPGRFSGRQFSNSRSEMNVSTLELGDSALYLCASSLSPGTAYEQYFGPGTRLTVT.

V and J are TRBV6-1 and TRBJ2-1; TRBD1 matches 9 bases. CDR1 MNHNS and CDR2 SASEGT come from the germline V gene. The CDR3 contains 15 residues. Unmatched junction bases numbered 5, after V lost 1 base and J lost 7 bases. CDR3 protein: CASSEGTGELNEQFF. DNA for the CDR3: TGTGCCAGCAGTGAAGGGACAGGGGAACTGAATGAGCAGTTCTTC.

This clonotype was seen a few times. J is TRBJ2-5 and V is TRBV10-3; tentative D call: TRBD1 (6 bases). CDR1 and CDR2 from the germline V gene are ENHRY and SYGVKD. V gave up 2 bases and J gave up 3 bases, with 7 bases separating them. This CDR3 contains 13 residues. DNA of the CDR3: TGTGCCATCAGTGAGCGGACAGAAGAGACCCAGTACTTC. This gives the protein CAISERTEETQYF.

This clonotype was counted a few times. The rearrangement uses TRBV9 and TRBJ2-1; 7 bases map to TRBD2. CDR1 SGDLS and CDR2 YYNGEE come from the germline V gene. The junction had 3 bases not matched to a gene; V was cut back by 3 bases and J by 0 bases. The CDR3 sequence is 15 residues long. CDR3 in DNA: TGTGCCAGCAGCGCACTAGCGTCCTCCTACAATGAGCAGTTCTTC. Protein product: CASSALASSYNEQFF.

This clonotype appeared a few times. CDR3 sequence reads: CASSLWGRREDTQYF. In DNA, the CDR3 is TGTGCCAGCAGCCTTTGGGGACGCCGGGAGGATACGCAGTATTTT. The J gene is TRBJ2-3, the V gene TRBV9, with D possibly matching TRBD2 (6 bases). V was pared by 4 bases and J by 6 bases, with 18 bases between. CDR1 is SGDLS, CDR2 YYNGEE, per germline. This CDR3 region has 15 residues.

In its sample, this clonotype was seen a few times. V and J are TRBV20-1 and TRBJ2-2; the D is unclear. CDR1 and CDR2 from the germline V gene are DFQATT and SNEGSKA (reference sequence). The CDR3 totals 11 residues. Trimming stripped 5 bases from V and 6 bases from J, with 7 bases between. CDR3 DNA sequence: TGCAGTGCTTCCGACGCCGGGGAGCTGTTTTTT. This gives the protein CSASDAGELFF.

This clonotype appeared a few times. This sequence joins TRBV6-1 and TRBJ2-3; 10 nucleotides match TRBD1. V gave up 6 bases and J gave up 4 bases; unmatched junction bases: 1. The V gene's germline CDR1 is MNHNS and CDR2 SASEGT. This CDR3 spans 13 amino acids. CDR3 sequence: CASRGTGADTQYF. CDR3 bases: TGTGCCAGCAGGGGGACAGGGGCAGATACGCAGTATTTT.

This clonotype was recorded a few times. V usage is TRBV7-9 and J usage is TRBJ2-7; D might be TRBD2 (5 bases). The CDR3 runs 14 residues. V lost 5 bases to trimming and J lost 5 bases, with 16 bases between them. Germline assignment: CDR1 SEHNR and CDR2 FQNEAQ (reference sequence). Here the CDR3 DNA reads TGTGCCAGCAGCCCGCCTTGGGAGCGGCACGAGCAGTACTTC. Protein product: CASSPPWERHEQYF.

Only a few counts were recorded for this clonotype. The V call is TRBV7-9, the J call TRBJ2-7, with D perhaps TRBD1 (6 bases). CDR1 and CDR2 (germline): SEHNR, FQNEAQ (reference sequence). This CDR3 is 16 amino acids long. V lost 4 bases and J 4 bases, leaving 20 bases between the germline ends. The CDR3 here is CASSSGGQSPPYEQYF. The DNA for the CDR3 is TGTGCCAGCAGCTCAGGAGGACAGTCCCCACCTTACGAGCAGTACTTC.

This chain connects TRBV11-2 to TRBJ2-3, with 10 positions matching TRBD2. The V segment lost 1 base and the J segment 0 bases; nucleotides outside the gene matches: 13. The CDR3 consists of 20 residues. In germline, CDR1 is SGHAT, CDR2 FQNNGV. CDR3 bases: TGTGCCAGCAGCTTAGTGGCCCTAAGCGGGAGGGCCTCTAGCACAGATACGCAGTATTTT. Protein: CASSLVALSGRASSTDTQYF.

There are a few counts of this clonotype. V is TRBV9 and J is TRBJ2-1; TRBD2 agrees at 11 bases. Germline assignment: CDR1 SGDLS and CDR2 YYNGEE. V shed 4 bases and J 0 bases; nucleotides not matched to a gene: 6. The length of the CDR3 is 17 residues. CDR3 nucleotide sequence: TGTGCCAGCAGCCCGGGGACTAGCGGAGCCTCCTACAATGAGCAGTTCTTC. Translation gives CASSPGTSGASYNEQFF. Supplemented by reference TRBV9 and TRBJ2-1, the full variable domain reads DSGVTQTPKHLITATGQRVTLRCSPRSGDLSVYWYQQSLDQGLQFLIQYYNGEERAKGNILERFSAQQFPDLHSELNLSSLELGDSALYFCASSPGTSGASYNEQFFGPGTRLTVL.

This chain links TRBV3-1 with TRBJ2-1; 8 nucleotides agree with TRBD2. V dropped 0 bases and J dropped 3; count of bases not matched to a gene: 1. The CDR3 sequence is 15 residues long. CDR1 is LGHDT, CDR2 YNNKEL, per germline (reference sequence). The CDR3: CASSQDAGGYNEQFF. In DNA form, the CDR3 reads TGTGCCAGCAGCCAAGATGCGGGGGGCTACAATGAGCAGTTCTTC.

The rearrangement links TRBV7-3 to TRBJ2-2, with D perhaps assigned TRBD1 or TRBD2 (5 bases each). Trimming left V 0 bases short and J 2 bases short, with 7 bases between. Germline V gives CDR1 SGHTA, CDR2 FQGTGA. This CDR3 region has 15 residues. The CDR3 reads CASSLTRDNTGELFF. The CDR3 DNA reads as TGTGCCAGCAGCTTAACCAGGGACAACACCGGGGAGCTGTTTTTT.

This rearrangement joins TRBV9 to TRBJ1-3; no reliable D call. This CDR3 has 13 amino acids. The V end was cut by 5 bases, the J end by 0 bases, with 6 bases between. The germline V gene has CDR1 SGDLS and CDR2 YYNGEE. The CDR3 protein is CASSGYSGNTIYF. The CDR3 coding sequence is TGTGCCAGCAGTGGCTACTCTGGAAACACCATATATTTT.

The rearrangement uses TRBV6-1 and TRBJ2-5; D remains ambiguous. CDR3 size: 14 residues. The V end was cut by 5 bases, the J end by 5 bases, with 15 bases between. The germline CDR1 and CDR2 sequences are MNHNS and SASEGT. The CDR3 reads CASSPHPTAETQYF. The CDR3 region has the DNA TGTGCCAGCAGTCCCCATCCGACGGCGGAGACCCAGTACTTC.

V and J are TRBV3-1 and TRBJ2-7; D not certain. The CDR3 is 16 amino acids. Trimming pared 1 base from V and 0 bases from J, leaving 13 bases between. Germline V gene lookup returns CDR1 LGHDT and CDR2 YNNKEL (reference sequence). CDR3 amino acids: CASSQGASARSYEQYF. As DNA, the CDR3 is TGTGCCAGCAGCCAAGGGGCGTCAGCGCGCTCCTACGAGCAGTACTTC.

This chain connects TRBV9 to TRBJ1-6; 9 positions match TRBD1. The CDR3 has 15 residues. The V segment lost 1 base and the J segment 10 bases; nucleotides outside the gene matches: 6. Germline V lookup: CDR1 SGDLS, CDR2 YYNGEE. The CDR3 nucleotides read TGTGCCAGCAGCGTAAGGGGACAGGGTGGGTCACCCCTCCACTTT. Its protein is CASSVRGQGGSPLHF. Full variable domain (missing parts from reference TRBV9 and TRBJ1-6): DSGVTQTPKHLITATGQRVTLRCSPRSGDLSVYWYQQSLDQGLQFLIQYYNGEERAKGNILERFSAQQFPDLHSELNLSSLELGDSALYFCASSVRGQGGSPLHFGNGTRLTVT.

The chain couples TRBV12-3 or TRBV12-4 to TRBJ2-1, with TRBD2 identical over 12 bases. This CDR3 is built from 15 residues. Trimming removed 6 bases from V and 6 bases from J; junction bases left unmatched: 6. CDR3 residues: CASRTLLAGGNEQFF. The CDR3 nucleotides read TGTGCCAGCAGGACTCTACTAGCGGGAGGCAATGAGCAGTTCTTC.

The V and J genes are TRBV27 and TRBJ2-7; D is unclear. The germline gives CDR1 MNHEY, CDR2 SMNVEV (reference sequence). V lost 5 bases, J lost 4 bases, and 21 bases lay in between. The CDR3 length is 16 residues. CDR3 sequence (DNA): TGTGCCAGCAGTCCTATCGCCGGACCGCCGTTATACGAGCAGTACTTC. It yields the protein CASSPIAGPPLYEQYF.

This rearrangement joins TRBV11-1 to TRBJ2-3, with D hard to call. V was trimmed by 7 bases and J by 1 base, leaving 12 bases between them. Per germline, CDR1 SGHAT and CDR2 FQDESV (reference sequence). This CDR3 comprises 14 residues. CDR3 DNA sequence: TGTGCCAGCACCACTATCCGGGGCACAGATACGCAGTATTTT. The encoded protein is CASTTIRGTDTQYF.